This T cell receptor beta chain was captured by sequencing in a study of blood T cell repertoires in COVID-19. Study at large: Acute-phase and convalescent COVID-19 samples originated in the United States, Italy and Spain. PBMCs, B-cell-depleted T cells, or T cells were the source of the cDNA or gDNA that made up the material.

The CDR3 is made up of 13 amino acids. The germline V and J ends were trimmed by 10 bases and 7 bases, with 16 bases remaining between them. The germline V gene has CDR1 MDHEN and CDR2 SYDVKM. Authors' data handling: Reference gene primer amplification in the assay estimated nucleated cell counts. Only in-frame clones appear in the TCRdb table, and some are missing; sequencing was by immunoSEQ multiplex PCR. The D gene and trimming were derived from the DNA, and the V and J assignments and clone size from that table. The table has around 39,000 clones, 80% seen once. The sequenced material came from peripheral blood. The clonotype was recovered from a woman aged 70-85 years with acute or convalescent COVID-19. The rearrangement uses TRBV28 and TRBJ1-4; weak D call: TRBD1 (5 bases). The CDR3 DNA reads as TGTGCCACTAAGGGGCAGGGTTCTGAAAAACTGTTTTTT. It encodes CATKGQGSEKLFF.